Below, one T cell receptor beta chain is given with its context. The antigen remains unidentified. The entry originates in a study of cytomegalovirus exposure and HLA in healthy donors. This table comes from immunoSEQ multiplex PCR, and its TCRdb copy is limited to in-frame clones, with some not included. The profile shows under 300,000 clones, nearly 90% of them singletons. Findings and limits, study-wide: According to reports, the classifier identified cytomegalovirus status with high specificity and sensitivity. First-cohort TCR clusters tended to co-occur in the roughly 130 validation repertoires, a later analysis found. Researchers catalogued approximately 170 TCR beta chains as cytomegalovirus-associated.

In germline, CDR1 is SGHAT, CDR2 FQNNGV. The V end was cut by 5 bases, the J end by 0 bases, with 11 bases between. This CDR3 is 16 amino acids long. These donors were members of the approximately 110-subject validation cohort, a group separate from the roughly 670-subject first cohort. This clonotype was sampled from a woman younger than 30 in good health and CMV-seronegative. The chain combines TRBV11-2 with TRBJ1-6, with D possibly TRBD1 on 6 matching bases. The sample consisted of PBMCs. The CDR3 region has the DNA TGTGCCAGCAGCCCCACAGGGTTCTCCTATAATTCACCCCTCCACTTT. Translating it yields CASSPTGFSYNSPLHF. Full variable domain (outside the CDR3, taken from reference TRBV11-2 and TRBJ1-6): EAGVAQSPRYKIIEKRQSVAFWCNPISGHATLYWYQQILGQGPKLLIQFQNNGVVDDSQLPKDRFSAERLKGVDSTLKIQPAKLEDSAVYLCASSPTGFSYNSPLHFGNGTRLTVT.